This T cell receptor beta chain comes out of a study of PD-L1 blockade in urothelial cancer. Study background: Of roughly 30 patients, some 25 were males with bladder-origin urothelial cancer. It was at 3 weeks (second dose) and 6 weeks after treatment start that blood was analyzed. A median of roughly 140,000 T cells was found in the blood samples. Study observations and caveats: Durable-benefit patients expanded tumor-associated blood clones more at 3 weeks.

This CDR3 has 16 amino acids. Trimming stripped 6 bases from V and 5 bases from J, with 17 bases between. CDR1 is LNHDA and CDR2 is SQIVND in the germline V gene (reference sequence). The table came from immunoSEQ multiplex PCR; TCRdb's copy has only in-frame clones and leaves some out. The table records about 15,000 clones, 88% of them present only once. Regarding this clone: The antigen remains undetermined.

This TCR was sampled from a man between 65 and 80 years old with urothelial cancer. The material was PBMCs, obtained around atezolizumab (anti-PD-L1) treatment. This chain connects TRBV19 to TRBJ1-6; D perhaps matches TRBD1 (6 bases). The CDR3 sequence is CASRDLQGENNSPLHF. The DNA of the CDR3 is TGTGCCAGTAGAGATCTACAGGGAGAAAATAATTCACCCCTCCACTTT.